The 8 T cell receptor beta chains below come from one sample, sequenced in a study of blood T cell repertoires in COVID-19. The data were produced by immunoSEQ multiplex PCR, yet TCRdb's version contains in-frame clones alone and is incomplete. Of around 330,000 clones in the sample, 87% were seen once. Sequences were obtained from PBMCs or T cells enriched from blood (not recorded which). The receptor source for this set is a woman aged 18-35 years who had recovered from COVID-19.

The CDR3 spells CAWSVEGNEQFF. The CDR3 nucleotides read TGTGCCTGGAGTGTTGAGGGCAATGAGCAGTTCTTC. This chain joins TRBV30 and TRBJ2-1; weak D call: TRBD2 (5 bases). The CDR3 runs 12 residues. The V and J ends lost 0 bases and 6 bases respectively, with 6 bases between them. The germline V gene encodes CDR1 GTSNPN and CDR2 SVGIG (reference sequence). Using reference TRBV30 and TRBJ2-1 for the parts outside the CDR3, the full variable domain is SQTIHQWPATLVQPVGSPLSLECTVEGTSNPNLYWYRQAAGRGLQLLFYSVGIGQISSEVPQNLSASRPQDRQFILSSKKLLLSDSGFYLCAWSVEGNEQFFGPGTRLTVL.

The J gene is TRBJ2-7, the V gene TRBV7-9; D perhaps matches TRBD2 (6 bases). The CDR3 length is 14 residues. With 1 base removed from V and 4 bases from J, the gap between germline ends came to 11 bases. Germline CDR1 SEHNR, CDR2 FQNEAQ (reference sequence). The CDR3 sequence is CASSLGGRIYEQYF. The CDR3 DNA reads TGTGCCAGCAGCTTAGGAGGGAGGATTTACGAGCAGTACTTC.

The V and J genes are TRBV18 and TRBJ2-4; the D gene is possibly TRBD2 (6 bases). Germline V gene sequence: CDR1 KGHSH, CDR2 LQKENI. CDR3 length: 16 amino acids. The ends were cut back, 5 bases at V and 0 bases at J, with 14 bases in the middle. The CDR3 is CASSSGTDRAKNIQYF. The CDR3 DNA reads as TGTGCCAGCTCATCAGGGACTGATAGAGCCAAAAACATTCAGTACTTC.

This chain uses TRBV7-3 with TRBJ2-1; TRBD2 matches at 8 bases. Per germline, CDR1 SGHTA and CDR2 FQGTGA. V lost 5 bases to trimming and J lost 4 bases; unmatched junction nucleotides: 10. The CDR3 is made up of 16 amino acids. The DNA for the CDR3 is TGTGCCAGCAGCCCCCTCGGCGGGGGGAATTACAATGAGCAGTTCTTC. Amino acid sequence: CASSPLGGGNYNEQFF.

This sequence joins TRBV7-6 and TRBJ2-7; 14 nucleotides line up with TRBD2. CDR3 size: 17 residues. Per the germline V gene, CDR1 is SGHVS and CDR2 is FNYEAQ. V shed 0 bases, J shed 7 bases, and the junction held 8 bases outside the gene matches. The CDR3 DNA follows: TGTGCCAGCAGCTTAGCCCGTATCGGACTAGCGGGGGGAGAGCAGTACTTC. It translates to CASSLARIGLAGGEQYF. The entire variable domain, with the rest obtained from reference TRBV7-6 and TRBJ2-7, is as follows: GAGVSQSPRYKVTKRGQDVALRCDPISGHVSLYWYRQALGQGPEFLTYFNYEAQQDKSGLPNDRFSAERPEGSISTLTIQRTEQRDSAMYRCASSLARIGLAGGEQYFGPGTRLTVT.

The rearrangement links TRBV12-5 to TRBJ1-2; the match to TRBD1 covers 7 bases. The J segment lost 8 bases and the V segment lost 7 bases, leaving 10 bases of the junction unmatched. The CDR3 totals 13 residues. Germline lookup yields CDR1 LGHNT and CDR2 FRNRAP. As DNA, the CDR3 is TGTGCTAGTGTCCGTAGGGACAGCTTCGGCTACACCTTC. Amino acid sequence: CASVRRDSFGYTF.

The chain recombines TRBV27 with TRBJ1-1, with TRBD1 identical over 7 bases. Germline loops: CDR1 MNHEY, CDR2 SMNVEV (reference sequence). Trimming cost V 5 bases and J 1 base; bases outside gene matches: 7. This CDR3 is 15 amino acids long. DNA of the CDR3: TGTGCCAGCAGTCGGCCCGGGACAGCGAACACTGAAGCTTTCTTT. Its protein is CASSRPGTANTEAFF.

V gene TRBV3-1 (or the pseudogene TRBV3-2) combines with J gene TRBJ1-2; D is possibly TRBD1 (5 bases). Trimming removed 4 bases from V and 5 bases from J, with 11 bases in between. The length of the CDR3 is 13 residues. CDR1 LGHDT and CDR2 YNNKEL come from the germline V gene (reference sequence). The CDR3 nucleotides read TGTGCCAGCAGCCTGGGGGGGAGGTATGGCTACACCTTC. Its protein is CASSLGGRYGYTF.